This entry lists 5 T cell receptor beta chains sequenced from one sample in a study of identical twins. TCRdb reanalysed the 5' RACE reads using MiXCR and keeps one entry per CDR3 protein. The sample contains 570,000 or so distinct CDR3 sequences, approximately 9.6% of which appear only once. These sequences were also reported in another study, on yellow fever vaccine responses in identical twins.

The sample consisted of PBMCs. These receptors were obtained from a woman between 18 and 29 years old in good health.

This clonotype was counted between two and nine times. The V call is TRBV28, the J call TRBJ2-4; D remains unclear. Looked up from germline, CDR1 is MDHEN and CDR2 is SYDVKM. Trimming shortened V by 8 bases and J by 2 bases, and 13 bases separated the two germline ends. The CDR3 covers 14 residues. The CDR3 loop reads CASGRLAPKNIQYF. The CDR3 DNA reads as TGTGCCAGCGGTAGGCTGGCTCCCAAAAACATTCAGTACTTC. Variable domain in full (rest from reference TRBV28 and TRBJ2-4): DVKVTQSSRYLVKRTGEKVFLECVQDMDHENMFWYRQDPGLGLRLIYFSYDVKMKEKGDIPEGYSVSREKKERFSLILESASTNQTSMYLCASGRLAPKNIQYFGAGTRLSVL.

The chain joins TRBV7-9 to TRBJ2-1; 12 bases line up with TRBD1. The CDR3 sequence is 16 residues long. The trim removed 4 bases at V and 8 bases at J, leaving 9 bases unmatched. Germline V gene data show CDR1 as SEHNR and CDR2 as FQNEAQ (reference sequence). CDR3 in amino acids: CASSWRDRGLFDEQFF. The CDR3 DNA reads TGTGCCAGCAGCTGGCGGGACAGGGGGCTATTCGATGAGCAGTTCTTC.

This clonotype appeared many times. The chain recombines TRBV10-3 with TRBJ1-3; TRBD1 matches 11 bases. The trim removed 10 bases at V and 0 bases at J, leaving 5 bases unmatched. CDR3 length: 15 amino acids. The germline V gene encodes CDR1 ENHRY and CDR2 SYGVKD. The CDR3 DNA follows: TGTGCCACCGCCGGGACAGGGGGCTCTGGAAACACCATATATTTT. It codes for CATAGTGGSGNTIYF.

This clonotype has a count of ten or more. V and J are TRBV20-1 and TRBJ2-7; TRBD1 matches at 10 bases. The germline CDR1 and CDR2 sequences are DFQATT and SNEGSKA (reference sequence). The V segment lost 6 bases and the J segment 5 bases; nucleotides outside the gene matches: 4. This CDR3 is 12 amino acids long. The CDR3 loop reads CSAQDRGNEQYF. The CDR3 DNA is TGCAGTGCCCAGGACAGGGGGAACGAGCAGTACTTC.

CDR3 DNA: TGTGCCAGCAGTGAATTAGACAGGGCGACGGCGGATACGCAGTATTTT. As protein: CASSELDRATADTQYF. The chain carries TRBV25-1 and TRBJ2-3; 7 bases are a match to TRBD1. The CDR3 consists of 16 residues. The V and J ends lost 1 base and 6 bases, in that order; junction bases with no gene match: 10. Germline assignment: CDR1 MGHDK and CDR2 SYGVNS. The full variable domain, in which reference TRBV25-1 and TRBJ2-3 provide the parts outside the CDR3, is EADIYQTPRYLVIGTGKKITLECSQTMGHDKMYWYQQDPGMELHLIHYSYGVNSTEKGDLSSESTVSRIRTEHFPLTLESARPSHTSQYLCASSELDRATADTQYFGPGTRLTVL.